This T cell receptor beta chain was sequenced during a study of T-cell memory formation after mild COVID-19. TCRdb re-derived calls from the 5' RACE reads in MiXCR, one entry per CDR3 protein. The sample has about 320,000 distinct CDR3 sequences; around an eighth are singletons. A few counts support this clonotype. The sequence was obtained from a man aged 18 to 30 who had mild COVID-19 (a few samples of this study predate the infection). Cell type and time point are not known. What was sequenced was PBMCs or a T cell subset sorted from them (not recorded which).

CDR3 bases: TGCAGTGCTTATAACAGGCTAACGAACACCGGGGAGCTGTTTTTT. Translating it yields CSAYNRLTNTGELFF. This chain uses TRBV20-1 with TRBJ2-2; TRBD1 is a possible D gene (5 bases). V was trimmed by 5 bases and J by 0 bases, leaving 13 bases between them. The CDR3 consists of 15 residues. Germline CDR1 and CDR2: DFQATT and SNEGSKA (reference sequence).